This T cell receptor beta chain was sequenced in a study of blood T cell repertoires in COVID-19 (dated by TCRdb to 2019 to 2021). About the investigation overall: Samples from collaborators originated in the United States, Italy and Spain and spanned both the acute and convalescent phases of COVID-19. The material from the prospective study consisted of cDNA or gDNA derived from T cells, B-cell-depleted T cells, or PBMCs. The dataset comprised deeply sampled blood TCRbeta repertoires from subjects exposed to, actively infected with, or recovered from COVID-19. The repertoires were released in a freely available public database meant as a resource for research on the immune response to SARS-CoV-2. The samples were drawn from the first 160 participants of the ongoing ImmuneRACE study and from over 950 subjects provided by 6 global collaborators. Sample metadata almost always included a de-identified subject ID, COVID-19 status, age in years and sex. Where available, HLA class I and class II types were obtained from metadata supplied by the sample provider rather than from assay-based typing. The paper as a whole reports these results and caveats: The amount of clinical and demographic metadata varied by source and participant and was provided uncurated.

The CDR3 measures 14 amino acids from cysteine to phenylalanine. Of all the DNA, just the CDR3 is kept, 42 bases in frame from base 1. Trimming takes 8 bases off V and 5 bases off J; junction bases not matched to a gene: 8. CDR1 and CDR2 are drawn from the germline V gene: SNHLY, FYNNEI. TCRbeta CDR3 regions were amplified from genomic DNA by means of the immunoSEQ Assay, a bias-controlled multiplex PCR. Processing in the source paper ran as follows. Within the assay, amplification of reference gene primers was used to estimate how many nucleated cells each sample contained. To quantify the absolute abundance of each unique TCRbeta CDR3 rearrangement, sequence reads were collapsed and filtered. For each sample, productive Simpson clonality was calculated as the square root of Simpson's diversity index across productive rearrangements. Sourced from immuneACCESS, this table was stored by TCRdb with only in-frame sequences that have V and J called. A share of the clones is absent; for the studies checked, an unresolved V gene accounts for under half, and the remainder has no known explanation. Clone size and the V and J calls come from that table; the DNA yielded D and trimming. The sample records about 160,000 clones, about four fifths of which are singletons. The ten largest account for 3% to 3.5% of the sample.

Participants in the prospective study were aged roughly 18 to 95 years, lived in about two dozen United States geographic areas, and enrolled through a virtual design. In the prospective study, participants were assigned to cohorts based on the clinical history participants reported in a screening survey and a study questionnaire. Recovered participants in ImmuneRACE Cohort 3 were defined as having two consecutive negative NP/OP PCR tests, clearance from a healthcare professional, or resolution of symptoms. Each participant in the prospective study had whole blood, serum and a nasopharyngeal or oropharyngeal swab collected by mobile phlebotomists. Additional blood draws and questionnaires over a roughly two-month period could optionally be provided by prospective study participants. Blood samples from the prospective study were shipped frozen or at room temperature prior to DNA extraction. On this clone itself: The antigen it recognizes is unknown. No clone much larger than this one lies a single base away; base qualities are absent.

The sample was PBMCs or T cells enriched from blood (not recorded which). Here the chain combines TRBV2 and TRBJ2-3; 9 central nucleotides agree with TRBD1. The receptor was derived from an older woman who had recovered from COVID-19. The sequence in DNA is TGTGCCAGCGAGGGACAGGGCACCGGAGATACGCAGTATTTT. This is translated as CASEGQGTGDTQYF.